This is a list of T cell receptor beta chains from one sample in a study of blood T cell repertoires in COVID-19. The data were produced by immunoSEQ multiplex PCR, yet TCRdb's version contains in-frame clones alone and is incomplete. The sample consists of over 100,000 clones, 85% to 90% of them appearing once. Sequenced material: peripheral blood. All receptors derive from a human donor with acute or convalescent COVID-19. The donor label of this sample is uncertain. CDR3s include the opening cysteine and the closing phenylalanine or tryptophan. D genes are given only for firm matches. Not all rows give a size; the values are once, few, many and, for expanded clones, a class.

clone_size j_call d_call v_call cdr3_nt cdr3_aa
- TRBJ1-5 - TRBV7-9 TGTGCCAGCAGCTCGACAGGCGATAGCAATCAGCCCCAGCATTTT CASSSTGDSNQPQHF
once TRBJ1-1 - TRBV18 TGTGCCAGCTCAGAGAAAGTAAGGGGGAACACTGAAGCTTTCTTT CASSEKVRGNTEAFF
- TRBJ2-5 - TRBV28 TGTGCCAGCAGTTTCGGGACTGGGCAAGAGACCCAGTACTTC CASSFGTGQETQYF
- TRBJ1-1 TRBD1 TRBV7-9 TGTGCCAGCAGCGGAAGACAGGGGTACCACACTGAAGCTTTCTTT CASSGRQGYHTEAFF
- TRBJ2-7 TRBD2 TRBV27 TGTGCCAGCAGTGCGGGGACTAGCGGCTCCTACGAGCAGTACTTC CASSAGTSGSYEQYF
- TRBJ1-1 - TRBV11-2 TGTGCCAGCAGCTTAAACCAGGGGACTGAAGCTTTCTTT CASSLNQGTEAFF
- TRBJ1-3 - TRBV6-5 TGTGCCAGCAGTTATGCGGTCTCCTCTGGAAACACCATATATTTT CASSYAVSSGNTIYF
- TRBJ2-2 - TRBV3-1/TRBV3-2 TGTGCCAGCGCACAAACCAACGCCAAGGGGACCGGGGAGCTGTTTTTT CASAQTNAKGTGELFF
once TRBJ1-2 - TRBV3-1/TRBV3-2 TGTGCCAGCAGCCGGGACACTACCTATGGCTACACCTTC CASSRDTTYGYTF
- TRBJ1-4 TRBD1 TRBV3-1/TRBV3-2 TGTGCCAGCAGCCAGACAGGGGGGCGAGATGAAAAACTGTTTTTT CASSQTGGRDEKLFF
- TRBJ2-7 - TRBV19 TGTGCCAGTAGTATACGACTCAACTACGAGCAGTACTTC CASSIRLNYEQYF
- TRBJ2-1 - TRBV18 TGTGCCAGCTCACCGGGGCAGGGCAGTTACAATGAGCAGTTCTTC CASSPGQGSYNEQFF
- TRBJ2-1 - TRBV20-1 TGCAGTGCTAGTGGTAAAGCGGGTAATTCCTACAATGAGCAGTTCTTC CSASGKAGNSYNEQFF
- TRBJ2-5 - TRBV3-1/TRBV3-2 TGTGCCAGCAGCCAAGGCGTAGAAGAGACCCAGTACTTC CASSQGVEETQYF
- TRBJ1-1 - TRBV5-4 TGTGCCAGCAGCTTGGACGGGGTTCCCCCGAACACTGAAGCTTTCTTT CASSLDGVPPNTEAFF
few TRBJ1-3 - TRBV7-2 TGTGCCAGCAGCCCAGAGGTACTCAGAAACACCATATATTTT CASSPEVLRNTIYF
- TRBJ2-7 - TRBV19 TGTGCCAGTAGCGACATACAGGTTTACGAGCAGTACTTC CASSDIQVYEQYF
- TRBJ1-1 - TRBV6-5 TGTGCCAGCAGTTACTCGGTCCGGGGGGACACTGAAGCTTTCTTT CASSYSVRGDTEAFF
once TRBJ1-4 - TRBV24-1 TGTGCCACCCCCGGCAGGGCCCGGGAAAAACTGTTTTTT CATPGRAREKLFF
- TRBJ2-1 - TRBV5-4 TGTGCCAGCAGCTACGGAACAGGGGCGGGGACCTACAATGAGCAGTTCTTC CASSYGTGAGTYNEQFF
- TRBJ1-3 TRBD1 TRBV29-1 TGCAGCGTAGGAACACAGGGGGAGTCTGGAAACACCATATATTTT CSVGTQGESGNTIYF
few TRBJ1-4 - TRBV12-5 TGTGCTAGTGGTTTGGAGCAAGCAGGGGAAAAACTGTTTTTT CASGLEQAGEKLFF
- TRBJ1-5 - TRBV23-1 TGCGCCAGCAGTCAATTATACAGGGCCGATGGTGAGAATCAGCCCCAGCATTTT CASSQLYRADGENQPQHF
- TRBJ1-2 - TRBV5-1 TGCGCCAGCAGCTTGGTTCGGGGTAACTATGGCTACACCTTC CASSLVRGNYGYTF
- TRBJ2-3 TRBD2 TRBV7-9 TGTGCCAGCAGAAGGACTAGCTTCCTGGCAGATACGCAGTATTTT CASRRTSFLADTQYF
- TRBJ1-5 - TRBV30 TGTGCCTGGAGCAGGGATAGCAATCAGCCCCAGCATTTT CAWSRDSNQPQHF